This TCR beta chain was documented in a study of cytomegalovirus exposure and HLA in healthy donors. About the study: In a later analysis, the roughly 120 validation repertoires were reported to have used the same platform as the roughly 670 first-cohort repertoires. Study-wide findings and caveats: It was found in a later analysis that first-cohort TCR clusters tended to co-occur in the 100 to 150 validation repertoires. Rarity characterized most TCR sequences, yet some public TCRs appeared in many donors. According to the study, some 160 TCR beta chains were cytomegalovirus-associated.

Turning to this clone: Its cognate antigen is unknown.

The protocol was immunoSEQ multiplex PCR, while the TCRdb copy is restricted to in-frame clones and leaves out a portion. The repertoire has about 160,000 clones, 80% to 90% of them found once; the top ten carry 5% to 7%. CDR3 size: 16 residues. Germline V gene lookup returns CDR1 SNHLY and CDR2 FYNNEI. With 5 bases clipped from V and 8 bases from J, the junction kept 10 bases outside the gene matches. Input material: PBMCs. The V and J genes are TRBV2 and TRBJ2-1; 12 bases are shared with TRBD2. The source is a woman aged 25 to 39 in good health and CMV-seronegative. The CDR3 spells CASSSTSGSPVDEQFF. For the CDR3, the DNA is TGTGCCAGCAGTTCGACTAGCGGGAGCCCAGTGGATGAGCAGTTCTTC.